One sample yielded the 19 T cell receptor beta chains listed below, sequenced in a study of T-cell memory formation after mild COVID-19. MiXCR was run by TCRdb on the 5' RACE reads, yielding one entry per CDR3 protein. The sample lists roughly 410,000 distinct CDR3 sequences, approximately 24% occurring once. The sequenced material came from PBMCs or a T cell subset sorted from them (not recorded which). The receptors stem from an adult woman who had mild COVID-19 (a few samples of this study predate the infection). Cell type and time point are not known.

The V gene is TRBV12-3 or TRBV12-4, the J gene TRBJ2-7, with a possible D match to TRBD2 (6 bases). The CDR3 is 16 residues long. Between the trimmed V and J ends, which lost 6 bases and 3 bases, there was a span of 21 bases. The CDR3 loop reads CASSLDIGSLYYEQYF. CDR3 DNA sequence: TGTGCCAGCAGCCTCGACATCGGGAGTTTATACTACGAGCAGTACTTC.

This clonotype was detected only a few times. The genes are TRBV12-3 or TRBV12-4 and TRBJ2-1; D is unresolved. The CDR3 loop spans 14 amino acids. V gave up 2 bases and J gave up 5 bases, with 10 bases separating them. CDR3 region: CASSLTRINNEQFF. The CDR3 bases are TGTGCCAGCAGTTTAACAAGAATAAACAATGAGCAGTTCTTC.

The CDR3 DNA reads TGTGCCAGCAGTTACTCGATATACACCACAGATACGCAGTATTTT. Its protein is CASSYSIYTTDTQYF. This rearrangement joins TRBV6-5 to TRBJ2-3; D not resolved. Trimming took off 0 bases at V and 2 bases at J, with 9 bases between the two ends. CDR1 and CDR2 (germline): MNHEY, SVGAGI. This CDR3 has 15 residues.

The chain employs TRBV7-7 and TRBJ2-1, with 8 bases matching TRBD1. J lost 0 bases, V lost 1 base, and 5 bases had no gene match. This CDR3 contains 17 residues. Germline CDR1 and CDR2: SSHAT and FNYEAQ (reference sequence). The CDR3 region is CASSLGRTGSSYNEQFF. CDR3 bases: TGTGCCAGCAGCTTAGGCCGGACAGGGAGCTCCTACAATGAGCAGTTCTTC.

This clonotype occurred a few times. This chain connects TRBV6-5 to TRBJ2-1, with 12 nucleotides matching TRBD2. The CDR3 is 15 amino acids. The V and J ends lost 2 bases and 7 bases, in that order; junction bases with no gene match: 3. CDR1 and CDR2 (germline): MNHEY, SVGAGI. CDR3 DNA: TGTGCCAGCAGTTACCTAGCGGGAGGGTCGAATGAGCAGTTCTTC. Its translation: CASSYLAGGSNEQFF.

This clonotype has a handful of counts. V is TRBV20-1 and J is TRBJ2-7; no clear D gene. CDR1 is DFQATT, CDR2 SNEGSKA, per germline (reference sequence). The CDR3 runs to 14 residues. The germline V and J ends were trimmed by 0 bases and 8 bases, with 17 bases remaining between them. The CDR3 coding sequence is TGCAGTGCTAGAGATCGGACCATGGGGATGAAGCAGTACTTC. It yields the protein CSARDRTMGMKQYF.

The chain has TRBV7-2 and TRBJ2-3, with D perhaps matching TRBD2 (5 bases). CDR1 SGHTA and CDR2 FQGNSA come from the germline V gene. This CDR3 is 15 amino acids long. Trimming cost V 0 bases and J 4 bases, with 11 bases left between them. The CDR3 nucleotides are TGTGCCAGCAGCTTAGCGGGGAGTCGGGCAGATACGCAGTATTTT. Its protein is CASSLAGSRADTQYF.

The V and J genes are TRBV5-1 and TRBJ2-7, with TRBD1 identical over 9 bases. The CDR3 contains 15 residues. Per germline, CDR1 SGHRS and CDR2 YFSETQ. V dropped 4 bases and J dropped 5; count of bases not matched to a gene: 10. CDR3 nucleotide sequence: TGCGCCAGCAGCCCGAGGACAGGGGAGGTTGACGAGCAGTACTTC. It translates to CASSPRTGEVDEQYF.

In this sample, this clonotype turned up a few times. The chain carries TRBV5-1 and TRBJ2-2, with 7 bases aligning to TRBD1. Germline loops: CDR1 SGHRS, CDR2 YFSETQ. V lost 1 base to trimming and J lost 5 bases; unmatched junction nucleotides: 8. This CDR3 spans 16 amino acids. The CDR3 loop reads CASSLPEGAWTGELFF. The CDR3 region has the DNA TGCGCCAGCAGCTTGCCCGAGGGGGCTTGGACCGGGGAGCTGTTTTTT.

This clonotype was detected only a few times. This chain connects TRBV9 to TRBJ1-5; D is undetermined. CDR3 size: 13 residues. Germline CDR1 reads SGDLS; CDR2 reads YYNGEE. The V end lost 7 bases, the J end lost 0 bases, and 8 bases lay between the germline ends. In DNA, the CDR3 is TGTGCCAGCTCGACGGATAGCAATCAGCCCCAGCATTTT. It is translated as CASSTDSNQPQHF.

The chain joins TRBV7-9 to TRBJ2-3; no clear D gene. V lost 5 bases and J 6 bases, leaving 9 bases between the germline ends. Germline CDR1 reads SEHNR; CDR2 reads FQNEAQ (reference sequence). The CDR3 is made up of 12 amino acids. CDR3 in amino acids: CASSVIGDTQYF. Written as DNA, the CDR3 is TGTGCCAGCAGCGTAATCGGGGATACGCAGTATTTT.

The table lists this clonotype with a count of one. The rearrangement joins TRBV4-1 to TRBJ1-2, with 12 bases identical to TRBD1. The CDR3 spans 18 residues. From germline, CDR1 is MGHRA and CDR2 YSYEKL. Trimming cost V 2 bases and J 4 bases; bases outside gene matches: 11. The CDR3 here is CASSQLPGQGAGFYGYTF. The CDR3 DNA follows: TGCGCCAGCAGCCAATTACCGGGACAGGGGGCCGGGTTCTATGGCTACACCTTC.

This clonotype was counted a few times. This CDR3 is CASSFVSARTTDTQYF. The CDR3 DNA reads TGTGCCAGCAGCTTCGTCTCGGCACGCACCACAGATACGCAGTATTTT. V and J are TRBV5-5 and TRBJ2-3; no reliable D call. Germline CDR1 and CDR2: SGHKS and YYEKEE (reference sequence). This CDR3 has 16 amino acids. Trimming took 2 bases from V and 2 from J, leaving 15 bases between them.

The chain joins TRBV29-1 to TRBJ2-7, with 11 bases matching TRBD1. V lost 6 bases and J lost 6; bases outside the gene matches: 16. CDR1 is SQVTM and CDR2 is ANQGSEA in the germline V gene. The CDR3 loop spans 16 amino acids. CDR3 in amino acids: CSVGLADRGLGFEQYF. The CDR3 coding sequence is TGCAGCGTCGGCCTGGCGGACAGGGGGCTTGGATTCGAGCAGTACTTC.

The V and J genes are TRBV4-1 and TRBJ2-5; D is perhaps TRBD2 (6 bases). This CDR3 is 13 amino acids long. Trimming removed 5 bases at V and 7 bases at J, with 14 bases between. The germline CDR1 and CDR2 sequences are MGHRA and YSYEKL. The CDR3, as DNA: TGCGCCAGCAGCGGGGACTGGGCGGTGACCCAGTACTTC. Protein: CASSGDWAVTQYF.

This clonotype showed up just a few times. The chain carries TRBV12-3 or TRBV12-4 and TRBJ2-2; 7 bases are shared with TRBD2. The CDR3 extends over 14 amino acids. J lost 3 bases, V lost 4 bases, and 2 bases had no gene match. The CDR3 is CASSSGGDTGELFF. The CDR3 bases are TGTGCCAGCAGTTCGGGGGGAGACACCGGGGAGCTGTTTTTT.

The rearrangement uses TRBV29-1 and TRBJ2-7, with 9 bases identical to TRBD1. Germline V gives CDR1 SQVTM, CDR2 ANQGSEA. The CDR3 length is 14 residues. V lost 6 bases to trimming and J lost 5 bases; unmatched junction nucleotides: 11. The CDR3 sequence: CSVDAGTGINEQYF. CDR3 DNA sequence: TGCAGCGTCGATGCCGGGACAGGGATCAACGAGCAGTACTTC.

V gene TRBV6-5 combines with J gene TRBJ1-5; 7 bases are shared with TRBD1. Germline CDR1 and CDR2: MNHEY and SVGAGI. The V segment lost 2 bases and the J segment 7 bases; nucleotides outside the gene matches: 17. This CDR3 comprises 18 residues. CDR3 nucleotide sequence: TGTGCCAGCAGTTACGCCCCCAGTAGACAGGGAGGGAGCCAGCCCCAGCATTTT. It is translated as CASSYAPSRQGGSQPQHF.

This chain joins TRBV12-3 or TRBV12-4 and TRBJ2-3, with unresolved D. V lost 6 bases and J 0 bases, leaving 13 bases between the germline ends. The CDR3 length is 15 residues. The CDR3 coding sequence is TGTGCCAGCAGCAACGGGCTAGGTAGCACAGATACGCAGTATTTT. It translates to CASSNGLGSTDTQYF.